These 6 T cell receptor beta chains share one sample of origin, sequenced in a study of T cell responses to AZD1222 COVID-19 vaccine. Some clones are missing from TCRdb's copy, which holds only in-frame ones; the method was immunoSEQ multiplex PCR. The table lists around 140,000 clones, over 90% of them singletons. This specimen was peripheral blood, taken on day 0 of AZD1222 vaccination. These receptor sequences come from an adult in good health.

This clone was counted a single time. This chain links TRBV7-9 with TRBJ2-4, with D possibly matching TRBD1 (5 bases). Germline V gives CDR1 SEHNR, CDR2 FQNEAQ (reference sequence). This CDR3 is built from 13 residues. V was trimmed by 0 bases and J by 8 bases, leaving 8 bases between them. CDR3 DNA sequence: TGTGCCAGCAGCTTAGCAGGGGCGGACATTCAGTACTTC. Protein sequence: CASSLAGADIQYF.

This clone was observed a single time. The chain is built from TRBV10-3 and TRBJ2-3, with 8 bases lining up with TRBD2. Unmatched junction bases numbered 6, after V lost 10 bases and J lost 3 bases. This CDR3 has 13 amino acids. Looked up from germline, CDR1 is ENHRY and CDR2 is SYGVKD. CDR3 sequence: CATPGGATDTQYF. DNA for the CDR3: TGTGCCACCCCGGGGGGGGCAACAGATACGCAGTATTTT.

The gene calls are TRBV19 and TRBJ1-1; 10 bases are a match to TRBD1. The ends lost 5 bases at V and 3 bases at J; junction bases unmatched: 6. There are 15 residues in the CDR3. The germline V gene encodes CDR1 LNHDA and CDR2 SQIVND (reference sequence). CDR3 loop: CASSFAGTGDTEAFF. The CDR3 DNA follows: TGTGCCAGTAGTTTCGCCGGGACAGGGGACACTGAAGCTTTCTTT.

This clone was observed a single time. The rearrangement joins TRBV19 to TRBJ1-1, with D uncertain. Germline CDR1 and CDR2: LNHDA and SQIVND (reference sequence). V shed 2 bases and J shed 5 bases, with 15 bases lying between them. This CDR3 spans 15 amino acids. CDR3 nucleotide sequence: TGTGCCAGTAGTATAAGATTGGCTTTGGCGACTGAAGCTTTCTTT. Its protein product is CASSIRLALATEAFF.

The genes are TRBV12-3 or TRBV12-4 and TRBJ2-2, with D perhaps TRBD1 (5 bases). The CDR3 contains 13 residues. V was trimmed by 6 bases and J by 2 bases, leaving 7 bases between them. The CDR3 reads CASRDTNTGELFF. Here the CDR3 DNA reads TGTGCCAGCAGGGACACTAACACCGGGGAGCTGTTTTTT.

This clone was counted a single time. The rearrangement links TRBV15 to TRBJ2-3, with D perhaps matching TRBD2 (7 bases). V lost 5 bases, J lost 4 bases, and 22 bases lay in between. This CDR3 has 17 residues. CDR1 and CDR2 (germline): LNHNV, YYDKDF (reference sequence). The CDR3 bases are TGTGCCACCAGCGGCTCGCGGGGGCCGAGGGCCCCAGATACGCAGTATTTT. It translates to CATSGSRGPRAPDTQYF.